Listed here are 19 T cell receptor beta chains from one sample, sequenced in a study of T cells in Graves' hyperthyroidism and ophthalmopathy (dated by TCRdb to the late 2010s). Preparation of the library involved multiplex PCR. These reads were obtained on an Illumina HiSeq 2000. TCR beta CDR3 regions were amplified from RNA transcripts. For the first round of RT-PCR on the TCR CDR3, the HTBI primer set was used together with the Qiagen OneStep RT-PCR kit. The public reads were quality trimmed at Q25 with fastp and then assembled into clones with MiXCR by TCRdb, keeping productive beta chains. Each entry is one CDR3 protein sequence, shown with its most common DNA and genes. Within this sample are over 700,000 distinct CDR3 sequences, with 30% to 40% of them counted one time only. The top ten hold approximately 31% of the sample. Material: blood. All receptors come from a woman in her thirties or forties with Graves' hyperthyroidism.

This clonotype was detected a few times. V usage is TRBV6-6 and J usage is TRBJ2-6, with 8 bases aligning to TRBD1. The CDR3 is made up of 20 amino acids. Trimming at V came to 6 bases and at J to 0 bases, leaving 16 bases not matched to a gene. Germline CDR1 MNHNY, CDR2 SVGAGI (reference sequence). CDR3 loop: CASSVRDRPRGSSGANVLTF. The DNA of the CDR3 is TGTGCCAGCAGCGTACGGGACAGGCCGAGGGGGAGCTCTGGGGCCAACGTCCTGACTTTC.

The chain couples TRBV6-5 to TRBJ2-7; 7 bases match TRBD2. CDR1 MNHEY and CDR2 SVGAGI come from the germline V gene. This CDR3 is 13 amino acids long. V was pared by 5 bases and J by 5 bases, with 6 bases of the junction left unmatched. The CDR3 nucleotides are TGTGCCAGCAGTGGGGGGGGGTCCCACGAGCAGTACTTC. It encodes CASSGGGSHEQYF.

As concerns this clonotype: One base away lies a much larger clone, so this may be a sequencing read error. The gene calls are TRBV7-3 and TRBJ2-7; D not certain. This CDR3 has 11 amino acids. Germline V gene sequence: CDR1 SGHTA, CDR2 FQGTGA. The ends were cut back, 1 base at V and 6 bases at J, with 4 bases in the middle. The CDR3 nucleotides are TGTGCCAGCAGCTTAAAATTCGAGCAGTACTTC. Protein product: CASSLKFEQYF.

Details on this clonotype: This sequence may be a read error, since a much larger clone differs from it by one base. CDR3: CAGTSRDNGEAFF. In nucleotides, the CDR3 is TGTGCCGGCACGTCGAGGGACAACGGTGAAGCTTTCTTT. The chain links TRBV2 to TRBJ1-1, with D possibly matching TRBD1 (6 bases). This CDR3 has 13 residues. The germline V gene has CDR1 SNHLY and CDR2 FYNNEI. Between the trimmed V and J ends, which lost 11 bases and 7 bases, there was a span of 20 bases.

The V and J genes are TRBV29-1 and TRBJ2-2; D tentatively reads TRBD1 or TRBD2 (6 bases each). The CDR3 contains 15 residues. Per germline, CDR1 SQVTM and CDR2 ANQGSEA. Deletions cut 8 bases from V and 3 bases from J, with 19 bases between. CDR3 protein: CSQGGQGRYTGELFF. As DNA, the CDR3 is TGCAGCCAAGGGGGGCAGGGGAGGTACACCGGGGAGCTGTTTTTT.

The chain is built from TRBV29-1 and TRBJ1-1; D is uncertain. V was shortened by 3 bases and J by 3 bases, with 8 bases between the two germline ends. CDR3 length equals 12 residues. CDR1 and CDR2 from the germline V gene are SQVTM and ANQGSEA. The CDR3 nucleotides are TGCAGCGTTGAGGACGGCTACACTGAAGCTTTCTTT. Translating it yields CSVEDGYTEAFF. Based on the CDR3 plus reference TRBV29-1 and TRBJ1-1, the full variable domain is SAVISQKPSRDICQRGTSLTIQCQVDSQVTMMFWYRQQPGQSLTLIATANQGSEATYESGFVIDKFPISRPNLTFSTLTVSNMSPEDSSIYLCSVEDGYTEAFFGQGTRLTVV.

Written as DNA, the CDR3 is TGTGCCACCAGCAGCTTGGAGGGGGTGGCCTACGAGCAGTACTTC. Translation: CATSSLEGVAYEQYF. The chain has TRBV15 and TRBJ2-7; D may be TRBD1 or TRBD2 (6 bases each). The V end was cut by 3 bases, the J end by 2 bases, with 14 bases between. In germline, CDR1 is LNHNV, CDR2 YYDKDF (reference sequence). This CDR3 contains 15 residues.

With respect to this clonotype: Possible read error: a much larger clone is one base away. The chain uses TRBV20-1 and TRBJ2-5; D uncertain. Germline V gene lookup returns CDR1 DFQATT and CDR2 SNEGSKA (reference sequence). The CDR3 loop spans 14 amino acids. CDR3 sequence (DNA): TGCAGTGCTAGAGATTTCCTTTATGGAGAGGCCCAGTACTTC. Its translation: CSARDFLYGEAQYF.

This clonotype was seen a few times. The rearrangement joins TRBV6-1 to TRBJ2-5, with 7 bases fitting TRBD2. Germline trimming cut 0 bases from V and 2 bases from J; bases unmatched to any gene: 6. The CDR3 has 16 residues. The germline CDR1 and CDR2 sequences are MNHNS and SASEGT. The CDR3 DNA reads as TGTGCCAGCAGTGAAGCCTTGCGGGGGATACAAGAGACCCAGTACTTC. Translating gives CASSEALRGIQETQYF.

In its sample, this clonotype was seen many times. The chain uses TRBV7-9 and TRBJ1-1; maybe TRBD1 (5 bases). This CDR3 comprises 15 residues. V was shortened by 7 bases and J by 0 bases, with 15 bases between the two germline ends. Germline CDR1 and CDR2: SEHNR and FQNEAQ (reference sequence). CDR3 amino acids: CASTSSDRLNTEAFF. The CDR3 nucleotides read TGTGCCAGCACTTCGTCCGACAGATTGAACACTGAAGCTTTCTTT.

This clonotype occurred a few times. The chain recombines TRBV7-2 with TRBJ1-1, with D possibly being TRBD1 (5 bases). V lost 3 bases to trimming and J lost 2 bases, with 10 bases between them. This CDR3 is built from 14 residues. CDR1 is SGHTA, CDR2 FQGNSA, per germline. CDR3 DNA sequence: TGTGCCAGCAGCTTTTCCAGGGTTAACACTGAAGCTTTCTTT. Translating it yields CASSFSRVNTEAFF. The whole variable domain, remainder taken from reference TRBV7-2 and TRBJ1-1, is GAGVSQSPSNKVTEKGKDVELRCDPISGHTALYWYRQSLGQGLEFLIYFQGNSAPDKSGLPSDRFSAERTGGSVSTLTIQRTQQEDSAVYLCASSFSRVNTEAFFGQGTRLTVV.

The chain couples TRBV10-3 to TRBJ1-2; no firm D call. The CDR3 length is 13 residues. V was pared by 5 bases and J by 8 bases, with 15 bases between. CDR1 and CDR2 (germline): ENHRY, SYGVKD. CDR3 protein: CAISYSRLGGYTF. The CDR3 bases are TGTGCCATCAGTTACTCCAGGCTGGGGGGCTACACCTTC.

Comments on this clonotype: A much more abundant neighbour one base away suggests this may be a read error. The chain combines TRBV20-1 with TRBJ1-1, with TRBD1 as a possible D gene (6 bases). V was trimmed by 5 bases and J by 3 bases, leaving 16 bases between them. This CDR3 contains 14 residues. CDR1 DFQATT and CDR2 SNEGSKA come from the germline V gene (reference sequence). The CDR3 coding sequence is TGCAGTGCTGCCCACAGGGTGGTGGACACTGAAGCTTTCTTT. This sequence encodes CSAAHRVVDTEAFF.

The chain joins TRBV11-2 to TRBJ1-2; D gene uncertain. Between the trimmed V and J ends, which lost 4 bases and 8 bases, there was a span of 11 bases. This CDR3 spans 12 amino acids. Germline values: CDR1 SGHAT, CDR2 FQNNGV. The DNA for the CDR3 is TGTGCCAGCAGCTCAGAGATCGTGGGCTACACCTTC. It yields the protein CASSSEIVGYTF.

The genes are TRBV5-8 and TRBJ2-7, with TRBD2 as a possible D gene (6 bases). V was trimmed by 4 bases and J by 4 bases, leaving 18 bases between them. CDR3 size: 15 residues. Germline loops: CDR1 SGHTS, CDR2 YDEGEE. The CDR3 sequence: CASSAGHLGTYEQYF. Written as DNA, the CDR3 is TGTGCCAGCAGCGCTGGCCACCTAGGGACTTACGAGCAGTACTTC.

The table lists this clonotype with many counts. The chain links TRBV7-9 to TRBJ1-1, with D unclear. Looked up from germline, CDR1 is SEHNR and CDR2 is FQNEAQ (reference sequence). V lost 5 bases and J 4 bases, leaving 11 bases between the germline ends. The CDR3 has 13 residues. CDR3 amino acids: CASSPTKGTEAFF. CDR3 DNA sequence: TGTGCCAGCAGCCCAACTAAGGGCACTGAAGCTTTCTTT.

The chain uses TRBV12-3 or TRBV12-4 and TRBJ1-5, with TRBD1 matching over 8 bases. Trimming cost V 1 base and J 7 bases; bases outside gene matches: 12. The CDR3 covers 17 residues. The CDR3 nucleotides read TGTGCCAGCAGTTTAGGCCCCGCAGGGGGCGCGGGACAGCCCCAGCATTTT. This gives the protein CASSLGPAGGAGQPQHF.

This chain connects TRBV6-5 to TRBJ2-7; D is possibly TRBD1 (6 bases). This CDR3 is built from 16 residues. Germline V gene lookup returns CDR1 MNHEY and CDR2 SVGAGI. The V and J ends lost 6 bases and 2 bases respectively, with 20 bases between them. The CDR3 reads CASSQARTAMTYEQYF. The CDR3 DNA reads TGTGCCAGCAGCCAAGCCCGGACAGCAATGACCTACGAGCAGTACTTC.

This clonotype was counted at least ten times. CDR3 nucleotide sequence: TGTGCCATCAGAGAGCAACAGGTGTCCGCCTATGGCTACACCTTC. Encoded protein: CAIREQQVSAYGYTF. This sequence joins TRBV10-3 and TRBJ1-2; D is possibly TRBD1 (5 bases). The germline V gene has CDR1 ENHRY and CDR2 SYGVKD. The CDR3 contains 15 residues. V was shortened by 6 bases and J by 4 bases, with 18 bases between the two germline ends.